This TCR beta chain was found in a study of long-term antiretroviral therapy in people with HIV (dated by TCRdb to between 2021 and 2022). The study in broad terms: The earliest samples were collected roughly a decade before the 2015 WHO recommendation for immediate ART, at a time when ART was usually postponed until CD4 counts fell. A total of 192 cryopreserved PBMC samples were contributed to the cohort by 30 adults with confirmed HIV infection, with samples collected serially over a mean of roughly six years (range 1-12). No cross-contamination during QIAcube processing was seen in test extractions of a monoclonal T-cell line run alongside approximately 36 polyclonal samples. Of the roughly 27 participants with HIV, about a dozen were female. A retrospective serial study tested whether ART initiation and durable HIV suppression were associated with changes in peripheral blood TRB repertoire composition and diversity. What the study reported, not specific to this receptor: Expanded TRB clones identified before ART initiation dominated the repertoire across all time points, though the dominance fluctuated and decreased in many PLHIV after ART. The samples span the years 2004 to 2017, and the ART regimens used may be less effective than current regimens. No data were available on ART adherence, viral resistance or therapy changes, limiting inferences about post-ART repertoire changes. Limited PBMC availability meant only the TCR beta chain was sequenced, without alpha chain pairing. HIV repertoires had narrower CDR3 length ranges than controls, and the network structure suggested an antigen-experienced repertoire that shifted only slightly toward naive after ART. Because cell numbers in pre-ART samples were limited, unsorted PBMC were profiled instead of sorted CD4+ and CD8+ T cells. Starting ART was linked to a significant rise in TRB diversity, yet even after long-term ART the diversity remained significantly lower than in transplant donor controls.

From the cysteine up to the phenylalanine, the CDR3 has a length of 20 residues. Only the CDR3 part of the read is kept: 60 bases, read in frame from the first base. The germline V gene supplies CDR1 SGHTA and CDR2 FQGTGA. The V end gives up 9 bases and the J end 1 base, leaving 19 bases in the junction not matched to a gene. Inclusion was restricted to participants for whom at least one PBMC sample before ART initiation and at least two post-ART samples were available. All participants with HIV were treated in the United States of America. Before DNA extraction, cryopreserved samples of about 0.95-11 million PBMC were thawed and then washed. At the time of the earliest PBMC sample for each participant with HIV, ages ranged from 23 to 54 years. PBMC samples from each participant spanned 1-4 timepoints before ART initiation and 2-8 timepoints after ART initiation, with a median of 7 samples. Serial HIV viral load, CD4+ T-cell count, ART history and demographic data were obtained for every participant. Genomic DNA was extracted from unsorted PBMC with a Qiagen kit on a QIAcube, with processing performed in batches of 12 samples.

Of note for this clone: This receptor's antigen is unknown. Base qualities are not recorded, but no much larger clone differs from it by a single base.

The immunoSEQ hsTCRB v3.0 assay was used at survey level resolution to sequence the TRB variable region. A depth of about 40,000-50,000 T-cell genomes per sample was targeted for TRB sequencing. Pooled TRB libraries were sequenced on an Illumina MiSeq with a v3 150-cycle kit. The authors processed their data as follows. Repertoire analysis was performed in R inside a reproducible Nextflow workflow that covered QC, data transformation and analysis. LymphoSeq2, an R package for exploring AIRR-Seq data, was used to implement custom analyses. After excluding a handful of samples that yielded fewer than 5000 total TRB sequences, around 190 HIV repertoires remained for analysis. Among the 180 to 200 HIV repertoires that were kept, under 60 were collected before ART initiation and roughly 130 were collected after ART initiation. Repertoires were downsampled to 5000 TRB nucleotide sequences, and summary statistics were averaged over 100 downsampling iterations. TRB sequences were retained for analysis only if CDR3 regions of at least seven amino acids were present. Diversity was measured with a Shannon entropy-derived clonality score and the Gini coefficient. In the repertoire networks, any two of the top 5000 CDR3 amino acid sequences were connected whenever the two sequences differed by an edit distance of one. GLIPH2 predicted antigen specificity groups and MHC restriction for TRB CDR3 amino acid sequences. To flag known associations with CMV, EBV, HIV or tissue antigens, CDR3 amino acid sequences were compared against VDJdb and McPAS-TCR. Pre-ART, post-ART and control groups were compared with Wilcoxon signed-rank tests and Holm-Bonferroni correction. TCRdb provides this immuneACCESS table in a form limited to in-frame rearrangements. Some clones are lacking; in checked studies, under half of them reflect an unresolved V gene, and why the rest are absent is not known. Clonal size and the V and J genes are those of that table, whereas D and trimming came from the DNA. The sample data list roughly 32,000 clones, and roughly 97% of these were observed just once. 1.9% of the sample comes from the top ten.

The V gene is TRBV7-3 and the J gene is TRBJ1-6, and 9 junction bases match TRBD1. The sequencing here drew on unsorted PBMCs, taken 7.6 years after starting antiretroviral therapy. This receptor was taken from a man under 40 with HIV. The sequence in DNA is TGTGCCAGTACGGCTCCGGGACAGGGTTTAAGTCGGTCCTATAATTCACCCCTCCACTTT. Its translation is CASTAPGQGLSRSYNSPLHF.